Listed here are 2 T cell receptor beta chains from one sample, sequenced in a study of regulatory T cells in long-lasting Graves disease. Documented time point: newly diagnosed GD, antithyroid drugs for less than 3 months. PBMC-extracted RNA yielded the TCR library. Arm-PCR with iRepertoire HTBI primers amplified the CDR3 regions for these TCR beta libraries. A single record per CDR3 protein comes from TCRdb applying MiXCR to the multiplex PCR reads. The sample has hundreds of thousands of distinct CDR3 sequences; approximately 15% are singletons. These data were also reused for a study on T cells in Graves' hyperthyroidism and ophthalmopathy.

This specimen was peripheral blood mononuclear cells (PBMCs), taken at new diagnosis, from a patient treated with antithyroid drugs. All receptors come from a woman aged 25 to 39 with Graves disease.

The chain joins TRBV11-3 to TRBJ2-1; 7 bases are a match to TRBD2. The CDR3 covers 16 residues. Per the germline V gene, CDR1 is SGHNT and CDR2 is YENEEA. V lost 2 bases, J lost 8 bases, and 12 bases stayed unmatched. The CDR3 protein is CASSLKILAGDDEQFF. The DNA of the CDR3 is TGTGCCAGCAGCTTAAAGATCCTCGCGGGAGACGATGAGCAGTTCTTC.

This clonotype was seen only a few times. The gene calls are TRBV19 and TRBJ2-2; no clear D gene. V shed 3 bases and J shed 6 bases, with 8 bases lying between them. Germline V gives CDR1 LNHDA, CDR2 SQIVND (reference sequence). The CDR3 covers 13 residues. DNA of the CDR3: TGTGCCAGTAGTATCGGACCAGCCGGGGAGCTGTTTTTT. Residues: CASSIGPAGELFF.